This TCR beta chain was sequenced for a study of prognosis after radiotherapy for stage I lung cancer. Study outcomes and limitations: Post-treatment Shannon entropy following stereotactic body radiation therapy was lower among patients who developed distant metastases.

The study amplified the TCR beta CDR3 region from genomic DNA. This amplification was carried out by two rounds of multiplex PCR. TRBV and TRBJ genes each had their own specific primers in first-round PCR. Using its own MiXCR run on the multiplex PCR reads, TCRdb lists one record per CDR3 protein. Seen here are fewer than 20,000 distinct CDR3 sequences, about a sixth observed once, and the top ten hold around 40%. This clonotype counts as medium-sized. Antigen specificity is unknown. This receptor was identified in a donor at least 50 years old with non-small cell lung cancer. Sequenced here: PBMCs, sampled before or after stereotactic body radiation therapy (not recorded which).

The CDR3 nucleotides read TGTGCCAGCAGCACGACACGAACCTACAATGAGCAGTTCTTC. Its protein is CASSTTRTYNEQFF. The chain has TRBV11-2 and TRBJ2-1, with D uncertain. This CDR3 contains 14 residues. Germline V gene sequence: CDR1 SGHAT, CDR2 FQNNGV. V was trimmed by 5 bases and J by 2 bases, leaving 10 bases between them. Combining the CDR3 with reference TRBV11-2 and TRBJ2-1 gives the whole variable domain EAGVAQSPRYKIIEKRQSVAFWCNPISGHATLYWYQQILGQGPKLLIQFQNNGVVDDSQLPKDRFSAERLKGVDSTLKIQPAKLEDSAVYLCASSTTRTYNEQFFGPGTRLTVL.